These 21 T cell receptor beta chains share one sample of origin, sequenced in a study of cytomegalovirus exposure and HLA in healthy donors. In the PCR, 60 Vbeta and 13 Jbeta primers were used. Profiled with immunoSEQ multiplex PCR; TCRdb holds only in-frame clones, not every one. The data contain 150,000 to 200,000 clones, 70% to 90% of them seen just once; the ten biggest clones take up 0.8% to 1%. Sequenced material: PBMCs. The receptors derive from a woman aged 25 to 39 in good health and CMV-seronegative.

This rearrangement joins TRBV29-1 to TRBJ2-7; 7 bases are shared with TRBD2. The CDR3 has 14 residues. CDR1 is SQVTM and CDR2 is ANQGSEA in the germline V gene. V lost 6 bases and J lost 9; bases outside the gene matches: 17. CDR3: CSVAGLLLGVGQYF. In DNA form, the CDR3 reads TGCAGCGTAGCGGGACTCCTTTTAGGGGTCGGGCAGTACTTC.

The chain employs TRBV15 and TRBJ1-1, with 9 bases fitting TRBD1. The CDR3 extends over 16 amino acids. J lost 6 bases, V lost 3 bases, and 11 bases had no gene match. Germline V gene data show CDR1 as LNHNV and CDR2 as YYDKDF (reference sequence). CDR3 region: CATSSGLDRGGPEAFF. CDR3 DNA: TGTGCCACCAGCAGTGGATTGGACAGGGGAGGGCCTGAAGCTTTCTTT.

The rearrangement uses TRBV5-6 and TRBJ1-2, with D possibly matching TRBD1 (6 bases). Between the trimmed V and J ends, which lost 9 bases and 4 bases, there was a span of 16 bases. The CDR3 covers 13 residues. From germline, CDR1 is SGHDT and CDR2 YYEEEE. The CDR3 sequence is CATSGGGRYGYTF. CDR3 coding DNA: TGTGCCACCTCGGGGGGCGGTCGCTATGGCTACACCTTC. The full variable domain, completed using reference TRBV5-6 and TRBJ1-2, is DAGVTQSPTHLIKTRGQQVTLRCSPKSGHDTVSWYQQALGQGPQFIFQYYEEEERQRGNFPDRFSGHQFPNYSSELNVNALLLGDSALYLCATSGGGRYGYTFGSGTRLTVV.

This chain uses TRBV28 with TRBJ1-5; 8 nucleotides agree with TRBD1. Germline CDR1 reads MDHEN; CDR2 reads SYDVKM. V shed 6 bases, J shed 9 bases, and the junction held 4 bases outside the gene matches. The CDR3 consists of 12 residues. CDR3 residues: CASRSGQGPQHF. The CDR3 nucleotides read TGTGCCAGCAGAAGCGGACAGGGGCCCCAGCATTTT.

This chain joins TRBV19 and TRBJ1-4; D ambiguous. The germline V and J ends were trimmed by 6 bases and 4 bases, with 15 bases remaining between them. The CDR3 consists of 15 residues. CDR1 is LNHDA, CDR2 SQIVND, per germline (reference sequence). CDR3 coding DNA: TGTGCCAGTAGGGAGGTCCGCACGGTTAATGAAAAACTGTTTTTT. Protein: CASREVRTVNEKLFF.

This chain links TRBV19 with TRBJ1-1; 8 bases are a match to TRBD1. Germline CDR1 is LNHDA and CDR2 is SQIVND (reference sequence). The CDR3 has 16 amino acids. After removal of 4 bases from V and 1 base from J, the junction contained 8 bases not matched to a gene. The CDR3 coding sequence is TGTGCCAGTAGTAGGACAGGGAATAGTAGGAACACTGAAGCTTTCTTT. Translation gives CASSRTGNSRNTEAFF.

The V and J genes are TRBV7-8 and TRBJ2-2; tentative D call: TRBD1 (6 bases). Trimming took off 4 bases at V and 11 bases at J, with 14 bases between the two ends. Germline CDR1 SGHVS, CDR2 FQNEAQ. The CDR3 consists of 13 residues. CDR3: CASSYIDRSELFF. The CDR3 DNA reads as TGTGCCAGCAGCTACATCGACAGGTCCGAGCTGTTTTTT.

The V and J genes are TRBV6-1 and TRBJ2-3, with 7 bases identical to TRBD1. V was clipped by 3 bases and J by 3 bases; unmatched bases: 9. Per germline, CDR1 MNHNS and CDR2 SASEGT. The CDR3 is 16 amino acids. CDR3 loop: CASSEVRGSSTDTQYF. The CDR3 DNA is TGTGCCAGCAGTGAGGTCAGGGGGTCGTCTACAGATACGCAGTATTTT.

The rearrangement uses TRBV6-5 and TRBJ1-2, with D uncertain. In germline, CDR1 is MNHEY, CDR2 SVGAGI. V was trimmed by 10 bases and J by 4 bases, leaving 16 bases between them. The CDR3 loop spans 13 amino acids. CDR3 bases: TGTGCCACGACCCTCACAGTAGGCTATGGCTACACCTTC. It encodes CATTLTVGYGYTF.

In its sample, this clone was seen once. This chain uses TRBV27 with TRBJ1-4, with 8 bases that match TRBD1. CDR1 is MNHEY and CDR2 is SMNVEV in the germline V gene (reference sequence). V shed 6 bases, J shed 3 bases, and the junction held 6 bases outside the gene matches. The CDR3 contains 15 residues. This CDR3 reads CASSDRGRPNEKLFF. Here the CDR3 DNA reads TGTGCCAGCAGCGACAGGGGAAGGCCTAATGAAAAACTGTTTTTT.

This chain connects TRBV7-8 to TRBJ2-2; TRBD2 matches 7 bases. This CDR3 spans 16 amino acids. With 5 bases clipped from V and 0 bases from J, the junction kept 6 bases outside the gene matches. Germline V gene sequence: CDR1 SGHVS, CDR2 FQNEAQ. CDR3 DNA sequence: TGTGCCAGCAGCCCGCGGGGGACCGCGAACACCGGGGAGCTGTTTTTT. Translated, it gives CASSPRGTANTGELFF.

The DNA for the CDR3 is TGTGCCAGCAGTGAATCCAGGCTAGCGGGAATACTCAATGAGCAGTTCTTC. Protein: CASSESRLAGILNEQFF. The rearrangement links TRBV25-1 to TRBJ2-1; 9 nucleotides match TRBD2. The germline gives CDR1 MGHDK, CDR2 SYGVNS. Trimming removed 1 base from V and 6 bases from J; junction bases left unmatched: 10. There are 17 residues in the CDR3.

The CDR3 nucleotides are TGTGCCAGCAGCGGAAGACAGACATTCTCTGGGGCCAACGTCCTGACTTTC. Its translation: CASSGRQTFSGANVLTF. This rearrangement joins TRBV7-2 to TRBJ2-6; weak D call: TRBD1 (5 bases). This CDR3 spans 17 amino acids. Germline CDR1 is SGHTA and CDR2 is FQGNSA. V gave up 5 bases and J gave up 0 bases, with 14 bases separating them.

The chain has TRBV29-1 and TRBJ1-4, with 8 bases fitting TRBD1. The V gene's germline CDR1 is SQVTM and CDR2 ANQGSEA. This CDR3 has 12 amino acids. V trimming: 8 bases; J trimming: 5 bases; junction bases outside the gene matches: 4. The CDR3 coding sequence is TGCAGCACAAGGACAGGGAATGAAAAACTGTTTTTT. Translation gives CSTRTGNEKLFF.

This rearrangement joins TRBV28 to TRBJ2-3; tentative D call: TRBD1 (6 bases). This CDR3 has 15 residues. With 5 bases removed from V and 4 bases from J, the gap between germline ends came to 16 bases. Germline V gives CDR1 MDHEN, CDR2 SYDVKM. The CDR3 here is CASSQSGVGADTQYF. The CDR3 DNA reads as TGTGCCAGCAGTCAGTCAGGGGTCGGCGCAGATACGCAGTATTTT. Full variable domain (rest looked up from reference TRBV28 and TRBJ2-3): DVKVTQSSRYLVKRTGEKVFLECVQDMDHENMFWYRQDPGLGLRLIYFSYDVKMKEKGDIPEGYSVSREKKERFSLILESASTNQTSMYLCASSQSGVGADTQYFGPGTRLTVL.

This chain connects TRBV28 to TRBJ2-1; TRBD2 matches at 8 bases. The V and J ends lost 5 bases and 2 bases, in that order; junction bases with no gene match: 2. Germline assignment: CDR1 MDHEN and CDR2 SYDVKM. The CDR3 runs 14 residues. For the CDR3, the DNA is TGTGCCAGCAGTCCGGGGGGGGCCTACAATGAGCAGTTCTTC. Amino acids: CASSPGGAYNEQFF.

The rearrangement links TRBV5-1 to TRBJ2-1; 13 bases fit TRBD2. CDR1 is SGHRS and CDR2 is YFSETQ in the germline V gene. CDR3 length: 15 amino acids. Trimming took 3 bases from V and 7 from J; bases not matched to a gene: 4. The CDR3 DNA is TGCGCCAGCAGCTCGGGACTAGCGGGACAAAATGAGCAGTTCTTC. It specifies CASSSGLAGQNEQFF. The complete variable domain, with remaining parts taken from reference TRBV5-1 and TRBJ2-1, reads KAGVTQTPRYLIKTRGQQVTLSCSPISGHRSVSWYQQTPGQGLQFLFEYFSETQRNKGNFPGRFSGRQFSNSRSEMNVSTLELGDSALYLCASSSGLAGQNEQFFGPGTRLTVL.

The rearrangement uses TRBV4-1 and TRBJ1-2, with D hard to call. Germline CDR1 is MGHRA and CDR2 is YSYEKL. The V end was cut by 8 bases, the J end by 6 bases, with 16 bases between. The CDR3 is 13 residues long. The CDR3 region has the DNA TGCGCCAGCCGTTCGGAGGGTGGGCATGGCTACACCTTC. It is translated as CASRSEGGHGYTF.

The chain recombines TRBV10-1 with TRBJ1-1, with D uncertain. From germline, CDR1 is WNHNN and CDR2 SYGVQD (reference sequence). The CDR3 spans 14 residues. Trimming stripped 3 bases from V and 1 base from J, with 9 bases between. CDR3 coding DNA: TGCGCCAGCAGTGAACGAGGAGGGAACACTGAAGCTTTCTTT. Encoded protein: CASSERGGNTEAFF.

The chain employs TRBV30 and TRBJ2-5, with D possibly TRBD2 on 5 matching bases. CDR1 is GTSNPN and CDR2 is SVGIG in the germline V gene (reference sequence). With 1 base removed from V and 5 bases from J, the gap between germline ends came to 11 bases. This CDR3 comprises 13 residues. For the CDR3, the DNA is TGTGCCTGGAGTGGGGCTAGCCGGGAGACCCAGTACTTC. Protein product: CAWSGASRETQYF.

The V and J genes are TRBV7-9 and TRBJ1-5, with a possible D match to TRBD1 (6 bases). Germline CDR1 reads SEHNR; CDR2 reads FQNEAQ (reference sequence). This CDR3 contains 13 residues. Trimming cost V 3 bases and J 4 bases, with 7 bases left between them. The CDR3 sequence: CASSFTGNQPQHF. The CDR3 DNA sequence: TGTGCCAGCAGCTTTACAGGGAATCAGCCCCAGCATTTT.